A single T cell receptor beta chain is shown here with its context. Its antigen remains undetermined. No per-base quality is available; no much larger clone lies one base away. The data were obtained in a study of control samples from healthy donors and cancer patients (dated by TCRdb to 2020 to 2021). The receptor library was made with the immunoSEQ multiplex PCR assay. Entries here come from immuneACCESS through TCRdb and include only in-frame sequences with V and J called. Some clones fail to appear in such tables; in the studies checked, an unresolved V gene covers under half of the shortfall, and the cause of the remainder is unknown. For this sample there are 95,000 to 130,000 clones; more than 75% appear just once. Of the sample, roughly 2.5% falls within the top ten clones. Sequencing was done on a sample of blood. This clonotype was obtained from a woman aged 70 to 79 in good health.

The nucleotides are TGCAGCGCTAGCGGGGTTGACAATGAGCAGTTCTTC. It specifies CSASGVDNEQFF. The chain is encoded by TRBV29-1 joined to TRBJ2-1, and 9 junction bases match TRBD2. In the germline V gene, CDR1 corresponds to SQVTM and CDR2 to ANQGSEA. There are 12 amino acids in the CDR3, from cysteine to phenylalanine inclusive. Of the read, only the CDR3 DNA is kept; its 36 bases are in frame from base 1. From V the trimming removes 7 bases and from J it removes 5 bases, while the gene matches leave 3 bases of the junction unaccounted for.